The clone carrying this T cell receptor (beta chain) was found a few times. This sample is drawn from a study of human T cells and chemical hapten exposure. Unique molecular identifiers were affixed to discrete cDNA molecules within the library. TCRdb called the RACE reads again in MiXCR, with one record for every CDR3 protein. The sample carries roughly 200,000 distinct CDR3 sequences, more than 20% recorded once. This sample's time point: patch test 1, 2 weeks after DPC sensitization. Sample treatment: therapeutic diphenylcyclopropenone sensitization with weekly scalp DPC. The CDR3 loop spans 12 amino acids. CDR1 and CDR2 from the germline V gene are ENHRY and SYGVKD. The germline V and J ends were trimmed by 6 bases and 7 bases, with 13 bases remaining between them.

The chain carries TRBV10-3 and TRBJ2-7; D unresolved. The sample in question was whole blood, obtained in connection with sensitization to the hapten diphenylcyclopropenone (DPC). The receptor comes from a woman aged 50 to 65 with alopecia areata. Some clones in this sample may be carry-over from other donors' samples. This CDR3 is CAISPTVGEQYF. CDR3 in DNA: TGTGCCATCAGCCCAACGGTGGGGGAGCAGTACTTC.